This TCR beta chain was observed in a study of blood T cell repertoires in COVID-19. Study at large: Sample material is recorded as cDNA or gDNA derived from T cells, B-cell-depleted T cells, or PBMCs.

Under the authors' procedure: By means of reference gene primer amplification, nucleated cell counts were estimated. This table comes from immunoSEQ multiplex PCR, and its TCRdb copy is limited to in-frame clones, with some not included. For V, J and clone size, that table is used; D and trimming come from the DNA. The sample includes 150,000 to 200,000 clones, approximately 86% of them seen just once. The length of the CDR3 is 14 residues. Losses at the gene ends were 4 bases for V and 8 bases for J; bases not matched to a gene: 6. Germline V gene data show CDR1 as SGHVS and CDR2 as FNYEAQ. This receptor was obtained from a man aged 45-65 years with active or convalescent COVID-19. Sequencing was done on a sample of peripheral blood. The chain carries TRBV7-6 and TRBJ1-2; 11 nucleotides line up with TRBD1. The CDR3 DNA is TGTGCCAGCAGCTCGGGACAGGGGGAGGGAGGCTACACCTTC. As protein: CASSSGQGEGGYTF.